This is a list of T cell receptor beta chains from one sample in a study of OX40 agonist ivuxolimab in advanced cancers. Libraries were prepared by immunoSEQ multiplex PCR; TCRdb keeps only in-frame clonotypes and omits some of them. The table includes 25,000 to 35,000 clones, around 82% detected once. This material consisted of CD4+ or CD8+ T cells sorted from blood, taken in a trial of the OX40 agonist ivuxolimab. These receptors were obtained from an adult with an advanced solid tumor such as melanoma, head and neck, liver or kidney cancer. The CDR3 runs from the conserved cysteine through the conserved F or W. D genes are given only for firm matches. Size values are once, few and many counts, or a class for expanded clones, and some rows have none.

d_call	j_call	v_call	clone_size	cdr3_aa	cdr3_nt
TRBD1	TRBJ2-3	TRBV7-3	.	CASSFGQGADTQYF	TGTGCCAGCAGCTTCGGACAGGGGGCGGATACGCAGTATTTT
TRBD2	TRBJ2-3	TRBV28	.	CASSFYREGTSGAPGTQYF	TGTGCCAGCAGTTTCTACAGGGAAGGGACTAGCGGGGCCCCGGGTACGCAGTATTTT
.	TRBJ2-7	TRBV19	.	CASRTGEGEQYF	TGTGCCAGTAGGACAGGGGAGGGCGAGCAGTACTTC
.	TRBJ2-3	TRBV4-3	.	CASSQGMHRSTDTQYF	TGCGCCAGCAGCCAAGGAATGCACAGGAGCACAGATACGCAGTATTTT
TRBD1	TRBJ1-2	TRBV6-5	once	CASSYSGTGGSYGYTF	TGTGCCAGCAGTTACTCGGGGACAGGAGGGAGCTATGGCTACACCTTC
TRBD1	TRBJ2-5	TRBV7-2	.	CASFSPGQALETQYF	TGTGCCAGCTTCTCCCCCGGACAGGCCTTGGAGACCCAGTACTTC
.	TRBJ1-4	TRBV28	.	CASSFVTGTQEKLFF	TGTGCCAGCAGTTTCGTAACCGGGACTCAAGAAAAACTGTTTTTT
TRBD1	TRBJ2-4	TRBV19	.	CASSYRGAKNIQYF	TGTGCCAGTTCCTACAGGGGAGCCAAAAACATTCAGTACTTC
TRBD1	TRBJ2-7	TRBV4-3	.	CASSQEGQGAYEQYF	TGCGCCAGCAGCCAAGAGGGACAGGGAGCCTACGAGCAGTACTTC
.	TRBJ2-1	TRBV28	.	CASSLIRPAGDIYNEQFF	TGTGCCAGCAGTTTAATTCGACCCGCAGGCGACATCTACAATGAGCAGTTCTTC
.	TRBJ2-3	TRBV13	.	CASSPRTSLTDTQYF	TGTGCCAGCAGCCCCCGGACTTCCTTAACAGATACGCAGTATTTT
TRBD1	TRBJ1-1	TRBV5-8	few	CASSSRGTGDMNTEAFF	TGTGCCAGCAGCTCACGAGGGACAGGGGACATGAACACTGAAGCTTTCTTT
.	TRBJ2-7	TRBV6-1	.	CASRETEGYEQYF	TGTGCCAGCAGGGAGACAGAGGGCTACGAGCAGTACTTC
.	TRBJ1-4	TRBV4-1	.	CASSQDQGPNEKLFF	TGCGCCAGCAGCCAAGACCAGGGGCCTAATGAAAAACTGTTTTTT
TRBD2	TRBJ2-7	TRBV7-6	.	CASSPAGGIGYEQYF	TGTGCCAGCAGCCCCGCGGGGGGGATAGGCTACGAGCAGTACTTC
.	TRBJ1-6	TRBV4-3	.	CASSQGWAPLHF	TGCGCCAGCAGCCAGGGTTGGGCACCCCTCCACTTT
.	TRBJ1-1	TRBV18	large	CASSPGGLPSSTEAFF	TGTGCCAGCTCCCCTGGGGGGTTACCGTCGAGCACTGAAGCTTTCTTT
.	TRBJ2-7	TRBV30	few	CAWSALGTSYEQYF	TGTGCCTGGAGTGCTCTAGGGACATCCTACGAGCAGTACTTC
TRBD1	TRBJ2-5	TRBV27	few	CASSLAPTGGETQYF	TGTGCCAGCAGTTTGGCCCCCACAGGGGGAGAGACCCAGTACTTC
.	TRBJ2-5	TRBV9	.	CASSVSPIPAKETQYF	TGTGCCAGCAGCGTATCCCCCATACCAGCGAAAGAGACCCAGTACTTC
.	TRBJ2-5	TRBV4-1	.	CASSPRLTRAGSQETQYF	TGCGCCAGCAGCCCTCGACTAACTAGGGCAGGCTCTCAAGAGACCCAGTACTTC
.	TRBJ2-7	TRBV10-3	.	CAISEWQGPHYEQYF	TGTGCCATCAGTGAGTGGCAGGGGCCTCACTACGAGCAGTACTTC
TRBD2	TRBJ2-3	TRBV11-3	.	CASSSTTSGLGDTQYF	TGTGCCAGCAGCTCCACAACTAGCGGGCTAGGGGATACGCAGTATTTT
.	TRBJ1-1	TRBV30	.	CAWNTGLNTEAFF	TGTGCCTGGAATACAGGCTTGAACACTGAAGCTTTCTTT
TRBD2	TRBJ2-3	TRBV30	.	CAWRTTSAEIGKPDTQYF	TGTGCCTGGAGGACGACTAGCGCCGAGATCGGCAAGCCAGATACGCAGTATTTT
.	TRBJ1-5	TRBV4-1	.	CASSQADYSNQPQHF	TGCGCCAGCAGCCAAGCGGATTATAGCAATCAGCCCCAGCATTTT
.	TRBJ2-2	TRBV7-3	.	CASSLDDTNTGELFF	TGTGCCAGCAGCTTAGATGATACGAACACCGGGGAGCTGTTTTTT
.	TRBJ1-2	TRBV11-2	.	CASSFAGGNGYTF	TGTGCCAGCAGCTTTGCAGGAGGAAATGGCTACACCTTC
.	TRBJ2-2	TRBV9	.	CASSAHAGNTGELFF	TGTGCCAGCAGCGCCCATGCGGGGAACACCGGGGAGCTGTTTTTT